These T cell receptor beta chains were read from a single sample in a study of blood T cell repertoires in COVID-19. Data came from immunoSEQ multiplex PCR; TCRdb stores just in-frame clones and leaves some out. This table has some 97,000 clones, just under 95% appearing once. Sequencing was done on a sample of peripheral blood. The source is a man in his 70s with acute or convalescent COVID-19. Each CDR3 is given with its conserved first and last residue. A D gene is named only where the DNA matches it firmly. The size of a clone is reported for some rows only, either as once, few or many, or as a class for expanded clones.

d_call j_call v_call clone_size cdr3_nt cdr3_aa
NA TRBJ2-5 TRBV6-5 NA TGTGCCAGCAGTCCGGGGCGGGGTGTCACCGAGACCCAGTACTTC CASSPGRGVTETQYF
NA TRBJ2-3 TRBV5-4 NA TGTGCCAGCAGCTTGGAGGGGGTGGGAGTCCTGTATTTT CASSLEGVGVLYF
NA TRBJ1-2 TRBV6-6 NA TGTGCCAGCACCCCGGGTCACTCCTTTTTTTATGGCTACACCTTC CASTPGHSFFYGYTF
NA TRBJ1-1 TRBV28 NA TGTGCCAGCAGTTTGGCTGGGGGCTTGACTGAAGCTTTCTTT CASSLAGGLTEAFF
TRBD1 TRBJ2-3 TRBV12-5 NA TGTGCTAGTGGGAAGGACAGGTCAGATACGCAGTATTTT CASGKDRSDTQYF
NA TRBJ2-1 TRBV14 NA TGTGCCAGCAGCCTCGCAACCAGTCTAGGGCAGTTCTTC CASSLATSLGQFF
TRBD1 TRBJ2-7 TRBV10-1 NA TGCGCCAGCAGTAAGACAGGGGAACCCTACGAGCAGTACTTC CASSKTGEPYEQYF
NA TRBJ1-3 TRBV5-1 NA TGCGCCAGCAGCTTGGGGGAGTCTGGAAACACCATATATTTT CASSLGESGNTIYF
TRBD1 TRBJ1-5 TRBV6-5 NA TGTGCCAGCAGCAGGACAGGGCTTAGCAATCAGCCCCAGCATTTT CASSRTGLSNQPQHF
NA TRBJ2-6 TRBV6-5 NA TGTGCCAGCAATGGGGCAGGGGCAGGGGCCAACGTCCTGACTTTC CASNGAGAGANVLTF
TRBD2 TRBJ2-7 TRBV4-3 NA TGCGCCAGCAGCCAAGATTGGACTAGTTTCTACGAGCAGTACTTC CASSQDWTSFYEQYF
TRBD1 TRBJ1-2 TRBV7-2 NA TGTGCCAGCAGCTTAGTGGCCGGGACAGGGGGCGCGAGGGGCTACACCTTC CASSLVAGTGGARGYTF
NA TRBJ2-3 TRBV4-2 NA TGTGCCAGCAGCCTTGAGCGAGTCACAGATACGCAGTATTTT CASSLERVTDTQYF
TRBD1 TRBJ2-5 TRBV19 once TGTGCCAGTAGCCCACAGGGGGCGAAAGAGACCCAGTACTTC CASSPQGAKETQYF
NA TRBJ1-1 TRBV5-4 NA TGTGCCAGCAGCTTAGGGGTAAACGCTGAAGCTTTCTTT CASSLGVNAEAFF
TRBD2 TRBJ2-3 TRBV30 once TGTGCCTGGAGCGCCCGGTGGCGGGGGGGTGTAGATACGCAGTATTTT CAWSARWRGGVDTQYF
NA TRBJ1-1 TRBV5-1 NA TGCGCCAGCAGCGCCTGGACATCGAACACTGAAGCTTTCTTT CASSAWTSNTEAFF
NA TRBJ1-6 TRBV29-1 NA TGCAGCGTTCTTCAGGATAGGACACCCCTCCACTTT CSVLQDRTPLHF
TRBD2 TRBJ2-1 TRBV4-1 NA TGCGCCAGCAGCGTGACTAGCGGGAGACGCAATGAGCAGTTCTTC CASSVTSGRRNEQFF
NA TRBJ2-5 TRBV14 NA TGTGCCAGCAGCCAAACGGCGGGCTCGGGGGAGACCCAGTACTTC CASSQTAGSGETQYF
NA TRBJ1-3 TRBV28 NA TGTGCCAGCAGTGCGGGGGGTTTCTTATCTGGAAACACCATATATTTT CASSAGGFLSGNTIYF
NA TRBJ1-5 TRBV27 NA NA CASSSGQGLGNQPQHF
TRBD1 TRBJ1-3 TRBV19 NA TGTGCCAGCATCGGACAGGCCCGCCGCCTCTCTGGAAACACCATATATTTT CASIGQARRLSGNTIYF
TRBD2 TRBJ2-5 TRBV9 NA TGTGCCAGCAGCGTCGAACTACTAGCGGGCCAAGAGACCCAGTACTTC CASSVELLAGQETQYF
NA TRBJ2-7 TRBV5-1 few TGCGCCAGCAGCTTAGGAGGGTACGAGCAGTACTTC CASSLGGYEQYF
NA TRBJ1-2 TRBV4-1 NA TGCGCCAGCAGCCAAGATCGGGGGGTGGTAGGCGGCTACACCTTC CASSQDRGVVGGYTF
TRBD1 TRBJ2-1 TRBV4-2 NA TGTGCCAGCAGCCAGGGGACAGGGTTGAATGAGCAGTTCTTC CASSQGTGLNEQFF
TRBD2 TRBJ2-1 TRBV28 NA TGTGCCAGCAGTTTATGGACTAGCGGGGGGAACAATGAGCAGTTCTTC CASSLWTSGGNNEQFF
TRBD1 TRBJ1-3 TRBV7-6 few TGTGCCAGCAGCCTCGGGACAGTTCTAATTAACTCTGGAAACACCATATATTTT CASSLGTVLINSGNTIYF
NA TRBJ1-2 TRBV28 NA TGTGCCAGCAGTTTAGGAGATGGCTACACCTTC CASSLGDGYTF
NA TRBJ2-7 TRBV28 NA TGTGCCAGCAGCTCCCAACCGGTCTTCAGGAACGAGCAGTACTTC CASSSQPVFRNEQYF
TRBD1 TRBJ1-1 TRBV19 NA TGTGCCAGTAGTATCACCGGGACAGGATGGCCGAACACTGAAGCTTTCTTT CASSITGTGWPNTEAFF
NA TRBJ1-5 TRBV3-1/TRBV3-2 NA TGTGCCAGCAGCCAAAGCACGAATCAGCCCCAGCATTTT CASSQSTNQPQHF
TRBD1 TRBJ2-1 TRBV6-5 NA TGTGCCAGCAGTTACCGAGGGACAGGGCACAATGAGCAGTTCTTC CASSYRGTGHNEQFF
TRBD1 TRBJ2-5 TRBV6-5 NA TGTGCCAGCGGATTAGGACAGGCGTGGGGGACCCAGTACTTC CASGLGQAWGTQYF
TRBD1 TRBJ1-1 TRBV6-5 NA TGTGCCAGCAGTTACTTCCGGGACAGGGGATTTGCTGAAGCTTTCTTT CASSYFRDRGFAEAFF
TRBD2 TRBJ2-5 TRBV25-1 NA TGTGCCAGCAGTGAATTAGGTCAGGGAGGGAAGGAGACCCAGTACTTC CASSELGQGGKETQYF
TRBD1 TRBJ1-6 TRBV7-9 NA TGTGCCAGCAGCTCACAGGGGGCAGATAATTCACCCCTCCACTTT CASSSQGADNSPLHF